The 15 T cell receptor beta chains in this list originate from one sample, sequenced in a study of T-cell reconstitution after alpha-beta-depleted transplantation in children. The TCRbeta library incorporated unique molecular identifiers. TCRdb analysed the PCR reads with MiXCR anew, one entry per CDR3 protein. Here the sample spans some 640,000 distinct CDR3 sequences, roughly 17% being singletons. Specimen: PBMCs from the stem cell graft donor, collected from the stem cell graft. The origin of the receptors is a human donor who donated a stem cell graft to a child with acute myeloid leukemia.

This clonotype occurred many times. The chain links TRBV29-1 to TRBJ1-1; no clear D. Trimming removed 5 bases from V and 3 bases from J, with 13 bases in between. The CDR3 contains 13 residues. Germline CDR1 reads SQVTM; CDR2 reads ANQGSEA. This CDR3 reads CSVSPLLDTEAFF. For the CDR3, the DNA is TGCAGCGTTTCCCCACTTTTAGACACTGAAGCTTTCTTT.

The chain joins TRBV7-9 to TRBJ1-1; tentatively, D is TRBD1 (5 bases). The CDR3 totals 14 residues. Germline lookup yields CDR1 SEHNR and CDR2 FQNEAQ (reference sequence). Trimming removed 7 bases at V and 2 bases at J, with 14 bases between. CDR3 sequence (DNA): TGTGCCAGCAACCGGGGGACGTCTAACACTGAAGCTTTCTTT. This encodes CASNRGTSNTEAFF. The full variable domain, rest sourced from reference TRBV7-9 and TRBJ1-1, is DTGVSQNPRHKITKRGQNVTFRCDPISEHNRLYWYRQTLGQGPEFLTYFQNEAQLEKSRLLSDRFSAERPKGSFSTLEIQRTEQGDSAMYLCASNRGTSNTEAFFGQGTRLTVV.

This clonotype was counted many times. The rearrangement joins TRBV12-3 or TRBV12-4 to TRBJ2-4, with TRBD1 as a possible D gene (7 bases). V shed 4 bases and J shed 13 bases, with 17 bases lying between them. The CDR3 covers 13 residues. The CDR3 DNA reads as TGTGCCAGCAGTTCTCGAGCAGGGGGGTCGCAGTACTTC. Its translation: CASSSRAGGSQYF.

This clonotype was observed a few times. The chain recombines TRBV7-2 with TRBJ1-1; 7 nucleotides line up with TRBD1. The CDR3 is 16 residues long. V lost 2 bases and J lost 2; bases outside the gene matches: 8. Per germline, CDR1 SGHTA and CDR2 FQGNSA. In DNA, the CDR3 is TGTGCCAGCAGCTTAACTCGGACAGGTACTAACACTGAAGCTTTCTTT. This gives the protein CASSLTRTGTNTEAFF.

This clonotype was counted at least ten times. The CDR3 reads CSAHHTWGKNTEAFF. The CDR3 DNA sequence: TGCAGTGCCCACCACACATGGGGGAAGAACACTGAAGCTTTCTTT. This rearrangement joins TRBV20-1 to TRBJ1-1, with D perhaps TRBD1 (5 bases). The germline CDR1 and CDR2 sequences are DFQATT and SNEGSKA (reference sequence). The CDR3 runs to 15 residues. V was pared by 6 bases and J by 1 base, with 18 bases between.

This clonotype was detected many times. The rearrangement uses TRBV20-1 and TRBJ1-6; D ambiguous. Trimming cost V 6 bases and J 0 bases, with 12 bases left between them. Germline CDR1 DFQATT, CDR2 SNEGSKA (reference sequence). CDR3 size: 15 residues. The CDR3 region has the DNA TGCAGTGCAAAGGTGATGAGCTCCTATAATTCACCCCTCCACTTT. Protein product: CSAKVMSSYNSPLHF.

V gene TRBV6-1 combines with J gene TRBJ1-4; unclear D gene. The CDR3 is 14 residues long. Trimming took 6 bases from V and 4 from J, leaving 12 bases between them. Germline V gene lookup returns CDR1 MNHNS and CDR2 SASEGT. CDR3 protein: CASRTRPFNEKLFF. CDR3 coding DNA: TGTGCCAGCAGAACAAGACCTTTTAATGAAAAACTGTTTTTT.

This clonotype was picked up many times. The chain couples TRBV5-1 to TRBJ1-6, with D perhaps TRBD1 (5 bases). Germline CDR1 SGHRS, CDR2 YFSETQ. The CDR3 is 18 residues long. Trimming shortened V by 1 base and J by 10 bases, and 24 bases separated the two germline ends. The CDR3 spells CASSLSYSGEQIISPLHF. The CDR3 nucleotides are TGCGCCAGCAGCTTGAGTTATTCGGGGGAACAGATTATCTCACCCCTCCACTTT.

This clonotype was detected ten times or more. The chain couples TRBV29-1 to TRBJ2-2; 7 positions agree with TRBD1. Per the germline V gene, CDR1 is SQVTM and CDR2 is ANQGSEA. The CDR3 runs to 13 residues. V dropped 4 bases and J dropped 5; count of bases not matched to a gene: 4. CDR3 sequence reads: CSVVQGWTGELFF. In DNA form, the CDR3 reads TGCAGCGTTGTACAGGGGTGGACCGGGGAGCTGTTTTTT.

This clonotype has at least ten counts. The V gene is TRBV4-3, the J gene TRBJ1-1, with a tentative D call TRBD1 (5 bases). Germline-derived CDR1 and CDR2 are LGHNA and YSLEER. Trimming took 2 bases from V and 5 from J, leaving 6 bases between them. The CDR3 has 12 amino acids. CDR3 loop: CASSQQGTEAFF. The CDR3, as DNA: TGCGCCAGCAGCCAACAGGGTACTGAAGCTTTCTTT.

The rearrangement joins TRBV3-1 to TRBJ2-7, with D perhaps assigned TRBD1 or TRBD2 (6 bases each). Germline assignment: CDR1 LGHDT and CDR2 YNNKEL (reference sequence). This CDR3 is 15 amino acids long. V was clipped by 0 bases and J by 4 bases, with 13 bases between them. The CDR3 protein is CASSQDPGGPYEQYF. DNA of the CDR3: TGTGCCAGCAGCCAAGATCCCGGGGGCCCATACGAGCAGTACTTC.

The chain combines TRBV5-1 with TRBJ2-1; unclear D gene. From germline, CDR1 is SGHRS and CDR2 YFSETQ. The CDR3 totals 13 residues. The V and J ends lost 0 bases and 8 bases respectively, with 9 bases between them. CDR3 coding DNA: TGCGCCAGCAGCTTGGAGGGTTGGTATGAGCAGTTCTTC. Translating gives CASSLEGWYEQFF.

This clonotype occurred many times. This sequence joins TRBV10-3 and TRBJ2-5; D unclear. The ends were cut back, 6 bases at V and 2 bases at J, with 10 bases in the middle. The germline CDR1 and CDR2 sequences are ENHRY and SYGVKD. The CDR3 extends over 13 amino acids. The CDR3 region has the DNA TGTGCCATCAGGGGCAGGTCTCAAGAGACCCAGTACTTC. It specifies CAIRGRSQETQYF.

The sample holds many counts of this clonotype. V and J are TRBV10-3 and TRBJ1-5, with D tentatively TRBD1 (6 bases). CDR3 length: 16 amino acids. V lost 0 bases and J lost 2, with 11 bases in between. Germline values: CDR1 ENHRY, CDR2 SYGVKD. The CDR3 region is CAISESDSFRNQPQHF. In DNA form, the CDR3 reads TGTGCCATCAGTGAGTCGGACAGTTTCCGCAATCAGCCCCAGCATTTT.

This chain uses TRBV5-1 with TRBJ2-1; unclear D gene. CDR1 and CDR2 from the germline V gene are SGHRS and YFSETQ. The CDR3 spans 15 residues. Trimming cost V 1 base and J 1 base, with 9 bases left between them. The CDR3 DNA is TGCGCCAGCAGCTTGCCTGGCAGATCCTACAATGAGCAGTTCTTC. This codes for CASSLPGRSYNEQFF. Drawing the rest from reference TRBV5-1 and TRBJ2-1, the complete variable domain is KAGVTQTPRYLIKTRGQQVTLSCSPISGHRSVSWYQQTPGQGLQFLFEYFSETQRNKGNFPGRFSGRQFSNSRSEMNVSTLELGDSALYLCASSLPGRSYNEQFFGPGTRLTVL.